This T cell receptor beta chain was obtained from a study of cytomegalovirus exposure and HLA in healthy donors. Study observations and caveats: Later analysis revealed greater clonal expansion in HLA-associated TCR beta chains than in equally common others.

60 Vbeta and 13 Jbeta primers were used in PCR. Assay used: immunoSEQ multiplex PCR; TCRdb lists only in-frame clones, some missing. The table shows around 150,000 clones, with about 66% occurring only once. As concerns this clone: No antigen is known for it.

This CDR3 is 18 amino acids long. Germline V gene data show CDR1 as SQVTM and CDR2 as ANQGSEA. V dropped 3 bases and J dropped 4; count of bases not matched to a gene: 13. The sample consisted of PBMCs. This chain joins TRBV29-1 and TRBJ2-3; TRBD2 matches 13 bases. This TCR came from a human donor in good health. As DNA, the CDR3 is TGCAGCGTTGACGGGGGGGGACTAGCGGGATCCCCCCCAGATACGCAGTATTTT. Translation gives CSVDGGGLAGSPPDTQYF.